Shown below are 30 T cell receptor beta chains from a single sample sequenced in a study of immune cell composition in non-small cell lung cancer. Repertoires were generated with immunoSEQ multiplex PCR, while TCRdb's copy carries only in-frame clones and drops some. Found here are roughly 10,000 clones, under 65% of them singletons; the top ten hold 18%. The sequenced sample was lung tumor tissue. The receptor set was obtained from a human donor with non-small cell lung cancer.

The V and J genes are TRBV2 and TRBJ2-5; 11 positions agree with TRBD2. The CDR3 contains 14 residues. Germline V gene data show CDR1 as SNHLY and CDR2 as FYNNEI. The V gene end was trimmed by 6 bases and the J gene end by 5 bases; junction bases not matched to a gene: 5. CDR3 amino acids: CASRQTSGMETQYF. CDR3 nucleotide sequence: TGTGCCAGCAGGCAGACTAGCGGGATGGAGACCCAGTACTTC.

This sequence joins TRBV11-1 and TRBJ2-1; 12 nucleotides line up with TRBD2. The length of the CDR3 is 17 residues. CDR1 is SGHAT, CDR2 FQDESV, per germline (reference sequence). The junction had 6 bases not matched to a gene; V was cut back by 2 bases and J by 4 bases. Written as DNA, the CDR3 is TGTGCCAGCAGCTTACTCTCTAGCGGGAGGGCTTACAATGAGCAGTTCTTC. Its protein is CASSLLSSGRAYNEQFF.

The genes are TRBV7-2 and TRBJ2-3, with D possibly matching TRBD2 (6 bases). Trimming took off 5 bases at V and 5 bases at J, with 11 bases between the two ends. The CDR3 has 13 amino acids. In germline, CDR1 is SGHTA, CDR2 FQGNSA. The CDR3 nucleotides read TGTGCCAGCAGCGCGCCTAGCGAAGATACGCAGTATTTT. It yields the protein CASSAPSEDTQYF. The full variable domain, completed using reference TRBV7-2 and TRBJ2-3, is GAGVSQSPSNKVTEKGKDVELRCDPISGHTALYWYRQSLGQGLEFLIYFQGNSAPDKSGLPSDRFSAERTGGSVSTLTIQRTQQEDSAVYLCASSAPSEDTQYFGPGTRLTVL.

This clone has just one count. The chain recombines TRBV7-9 with TRBJ2-1; 7 bases line up with TRBD2. V shed 1 base and J 5 bases; nucleotides not matched to a gene: 5. The CDR3 has 15 amino acids. CDR1 and CDR2 from the germline V gene are SEHNR and FQNEAQ (reference sequence). DNA of the CDR3: TGTGCCAGCAGCTTAGGCGGGAGTAGGGACAATGAGCAGTTCTTC. Encoded protein: CASSLGGSRDNEQFF.

The V call is TRBV28, the J call TRBJ1-2; 10 positions agree with TRBD1. V was clipped by 6 bases and J by 4 bases; unmatched bases: 23. Germline CDR1 and CDR2: MDHEN and SYDVKM. This CDR3 is built from 20 residues. The CDR3 coding sequence is TGTGCCAGCAGCCATACACTCCGGTCCCTTACACGGACAGGGGGCTATGGCTACACCTTC. Translated, it gives CASSHTLRSLTRTGGYGYTF.

The chain uses TRBV5-6 and TRBJ2-7; 7 nucleotides align to TRBD2. Germline CDR1 and CDR2: SGHDT and YYEEEE. This CDR3 region has 15 residues. Trimming removed 4 bases from V and 4 bases from J; junction bases left unmatched: 11. CDR3: CASSPTGTTVYEQYF. As DNA, the CDR3 is TGTGCCAGCAGCCCTACCGGGACTACTGTATACGAGCAGTACTTC.

Only a few counts were recorded for this clone. The J gene is TRBJ2-2, the V gene TRBV7-8; tentatively, D is TRBD1 (5 bases). In germline, CDR1 is SGHVS, CDR2 FQNEAQ. The CDR3 length is 13 residues. V lost 8 bases and J lost 7, with 14 bases in between. CDR3 DNA: TGTGCCAGCGGGGCCAGAATCGACGGGGAGCTGTTTTTT. This sequence encodes CASGARIDGELFF. Filled out from reference TRBV7-8 and TRBJ2-2, the complete variable domain reads GAGVSQSPRYKVAKRGQDVALRCDPISGHVSLFWYQQALGQGPEFLTYFQNEAQLDKSGLPSDRFFAERPEGSVSTLKIQRTQQEDSAVYLCASGARIDGELFFGEGSRLTVL.

The rearrangement joins TRBV28 to TRBJ2-1; 7 nucleotides agree with TRBD2. This CDR3 is built from 15 residues. Looked up from germline, CDR1 is MDHEN and CDR2 is SYDVKM. With V trimmed by 5 bases and J by 10 bases, 14 bases remained unmatched. CDR3 nucleotide sequence: TGTGCCAGCAGTAGTGCACTAGCGCGGGAGTGGGAGCAGTTCTTC. Amino acid sequence: CASSSALAREWEQFF.

The gene calls are TRBV6-1 and TRBJ1-1; D perhaps matches TRBD1 (6 bases). V dropped 4 bases and J dropped 5 bases, with 11 bases sitting between them. Germline values: CDR1 MNHNS, CDR2 SASEGT. The CDR3 sequence is 13 residues long. Here the CDR3 DNA reads TGTGCCAGCAGTGGCAGGGGTATGACTGAAGCTTTCTTT. Residues: CASSGRGMTEAFF.

The chain employs TRBV5-6 and TRBJ2-1; D is uncertain. Deletions cut 4 bases from V and 7 bases from J, with 6 bases between. Germline lookup yields CDR1 SGHDT and CDR2 YYEEEE. The CDR3 is 11 residues long. Here the CDR3 reads CASSQTNEQFF. The CDR3 DNA is TGTGCCAGCAGCCAGACTAATGAGCAGTTCTTC.

The CDR3 bases are TGTGCCAGCAGGCCGGGACAGAACACCGGGGAGCTGTTTTTT. Translating it yields CASRPGQNTGELFF. The V call is TRBV28, the J call TRBJ2-2, with D maybe TRBD1 (6 bases). The CDR3 totals 14 residues. Trimming cost V 6 bases and J 1 base, with 9 bases left between them. Germline V CDR1 and CDR2: MDHEN, SYDVKM.

The genes are TRBV6-6 and TRBJ2-5; D remains ambiguous. The V gene's germline CDR1 is MNHNY and CDR2 SVGAGI (reference sequence). Trimming cost V 2 bases and J 2 bases, with 9 bases left between them. The CDR3 is made up of 14 amino acids. The CDR3 sequence is CASSYLSNQETQYF. Written as DNA, the CDR3 is TGTGCCAGCAGTTACCTATCTAATCAAGAGACCCAGTACTTC.

This chain links TRBV19 with TRBJ2-2; 10 positions match TRBD1. Germline lookup yields CDR1 LNHDA and CDR2 SQIVND (reference sequence). This CDR3 is built from 15 residues. V shed 7 bases and J 5 bases; nucleotides not matched to a gene: 7. The DNA for the CDR3 is TGTGCCAGTAACACCCCGGGACAGGGGACCGGGGAGCTGTTTTTT. Its translation is CASNTPGQGTGELFF.

V usage is TRBV15 and J usage is TRBJ2-5; 7 positions agree with TRBD1. Germline-derived CDR1 and CDR2 are LNHNV and YYDKDF (reference sequence). The CDR3 runs to 14 residues. V dropped 5 bases and J dropped 3; count of bases not matched to a gene: 6. CDR3 protein: CATSPPRGKETQYF. The CDR3 bases are TGTGCCACCAGCCCCCCCAGGGGGAAAGAGACCCAGTACTTC.

The V and J genes are TRBV18 and TRBJ1-2; D is perhaps TRBD1 (5 bases). The CDR3 length is 13 residues. The ends were cut back, 3 bases at V and 2 bases at J, with 7 bases in the middle. From germline, CDR1 is KGHSH and CDR2 LQKENI. The chain's CDR3 is CASSPSGNYGYTF. CDR3 bases: TGTGCCAGCTCACCCTCAGGGAACTATGGCTACACCTTC.

This rearrangement joins TRBV9 to TRBJ1-4; 9 bases align to TRBD1. V lost 1 base and J lost 8; bases outside the gene matches: 6. Germline V gene data show CDR1 as SGDLS and CDR2 as YYNGEE. CDR3 length: 15 amino acids. Here the CDR3 reads CASSVHPGQGEKLFF. The CDR3 DNA reads TGTGCCAGCAGCGTACACCCGGGACAGGGCGAAAAACTGTTTTTT. The whole variable domain, remainder taken from reference TRBV9 and TRBJ1-4, is DSGVTQTPKHLITATGQRVTLRCSPRSGDLSVYWYQQSLDQGLQFLIQYYNGEERAKGNILERFSAQQFPDLHSELNLSSLELGDSALYFCASSVHPGQGEKLFFGSGTQLSVL.

This chain joins TRBV4-3 and TRBJ2-1; TRBD2 is a possible D gene (5 bases). Germline V gene lookup returns CDR1 LGHNA and CDR2 YSLEER. Between the trimmed V and J ends, which lost 0 bases and 7 bases, there was a span of 10 bases. The CDR3 spans 14 residues. This CDR3 reads CASSQELRTNEQFF. CDR3 coding DNA: TGCGCCAGCAGCCAAGAATTGAGGACTAATGAGCAGTTCTTC.

The table lists this clone with a few counts. V gene TRBV6-6 combines with J gene TRBJ1-1; D remains ambiguous. Germline assignment: CDR1 MNHNY and CDR2 SVGAGI (reference sequence). This CDR3 region has 13 residues. Deletions cut 1 base from V and 7 bases from J, with 10 bases between. The CDR3 DNA reads as TGTGCCAGCAGTTACTTGGCAGGCCTTGAAGCTTTCTTT. Translated, it gives CASSYLAGLEAFF.

This clone was seen only once. V usage is TRBV10-3 and J usage is TRBJ2-7; 9 bases match TRBD1. V lost 3 bases to trimming and J lost 3 bases; unmatched junction nucleotides: 9. CDR3 size: 16 residues. Germline CDR1 reads ENHRY; CDR2 reads SYGVKD. The CDR3 sequence: CAISELRQGVGYEQYF. The CDR3 coding sequence is TGTGCCATCAGTGAATTGCGACAGGGGGTTGGCTACGAGCAGTACTTC.

This rearrangement joins TRBV6-5 to TRBJ1-6; 7 bases agree with TRBD1. Trimming took 1 base from V and 10 from J; bases not matched to a gene: 7. Per germline, CDR1 MNHEY and CDR2 SVGAGI. CDR3 size: 15 residues. The CDR3 DNA reads as TGTGCCAGCAGTTACTTCGACAGGGCCTTCTCACCCCTCCACTTT. Its translation is CASSYFDRAFSPLHF.

The rearrangement joins TRBV19 to TRBJ2-2; 7 bases align to TRBD1. CDR1 is LNHDA and CDR2 is SQIVND in the germline V gene (reference sequence). The length of the CDR3 is 12 residues. Here the CDR3 reads CASTGDTGELFF. Here the CDR3 DNA reads TGTGCTTCTACAGGGGACACCGGGGAGCTGTTTTTT.

J is TRBJ2-7 and V is TRBV27; TRBD2 agrees at 12 bases. Germline values: CDR1 MNHEY, CDR2 SMNVEV (reference sequence). The CDR3 consists of 18 residues. The V and J ends lost 5 bases and 4 bases, in that order; junction bases with no gene match: 15. The CDR3 DNA follows: TGTGCCAGCAGTCCCCGGACTAGCGGGAACGGTTGGGGGTACGAGCAGTACTTC. Its translation is CASSPRTSGNGWGYEQYF.

This clone came up once. This chain joins TRBV5-5 and TRBJ2-3, with 8 bases that match TRBD1. The trim removed 5 bases at V and 4 bases at J, leaving 9 bases unmatched. Germline CDR1 and CDR2: SGHKS and YYEKEE (reference sequence). This CDR3 has 15 amino acids. The CDR3 DNA sequence: TGTGCCAGCAGTTCTCTACAGGGGGTCTCAGATACGCAGTATTTT. Its translation is CASSSLQGVSDTQYF.

By its share, this clone is large. The chain links TRBV7-3 to TRBJ2-1; TRBD2 is a possible D gene (7 bases). This CDR3 is 15 amino acids long. Germline V lookup: CDR1 SGHTA, CDR2 FQGTGA. The ends were cut back, 2 bases at V and 7 bases at J, with 15 bases in the middle. The CDR3 sequence: CASSLDAGAVNEQFF. Here the CDR3 DNA reads TGTGCCAGCAGCTTAGATGCGGGGGCTGTAAATGAGCAGTTCTTC.

CDR3: CASSQGTGFYEQYF. The CDR3, as DNA: TGCGCCAGCAGTCAGGGGACAGGGTTCTACGAGCAGTACTTC. The chain has TRBV23-1 and TRBJ2-7; 9 bases match TRBD1. TRBV23-1 carries the ORF label, with uncertain function. V was pared by 3 bases and J by 3 bases, with 3 bases of the junction left unmatched. The CDR3 has 14 amino acids.

The chain combines TRBV11-3 with TRBJ2-7; D is possibly TRBD2 (5 bases). Germline-derived CDR1 and CDR2 are SGHNT and YENEEA. Trimming took off 2 bases at V and 6 bases at J, with 20 bases between the two ends. This CDR3 comprises 16 residues. The CDR3 DNA follows: TGTGCCAGCAGCTTAAACGGCGGGTTCACACCCTCCGAGCAGTACTTC. This translates into CASSLNGGFTPSEQYF. The whole variable domain, remainder taken from reference TRBV11-3 and TRBJ2-7, is EAGVVQSPRYKIIEKKQPVAFWCNPISGHNTLYWYLQNLGQGPELLIRYENEEAVDDSQLPKDRFSAERLKGVDSTLKIQPAELGDSAVYLCASSLNGGFTPSEQYFGPGTRLTVT.

The chain joins TRBV10-2 to TRBJ2-5; 10 bases line up with TRBD2. The length of the CDR3 is 14 residues. V was pared by 8 bases and J by 6 bases, with 9 bases of the junction left unmatched. Per germline, CDR1 WSHSY and CDR2 SAAADI. CDR3 in DNA: TGCGCCAGCGGCGGAGCGGGAGGGGGAAAGACCCAGTACTTC. Residues: CASGGAGGGKTQYF.

CDR3 loop: CASSSYSETSRNEQFF. The CDR3 coding sequence is TGTGCCAGTAGTAGTTACTCGGAAACCTCGAGGAATGAGCAGTTCTTC. The chain employs TRBV19 and TRBJ2-1; D ambiguous. Germline V gene data show CDR1 as LNHDA and CDR2 as SQIVND (reference sequence). This CDR3 has 16 amino acids. V was shortened by 4 bases and J by 7 bases, with 20 bases between the two germline ends.

This clone has just a few counts. The chain employs TRBV7-9 and TRBJ2-2; a weak D match, TRBD1 (6 bases). The CDR3 runs 15 residues. Germline CDR1 is SEHNR and CDR2 is FQNEAQ (reference sequence). V was clipped by 3 bases and J by 1 base, with 9 bases between them. The CDR3 DNA reads as TGTGCCAGCAGCTTCGGGACATTGAACACCGGGGAGCTGTTTTTT. Protein: CASSFGTLNTGELFF.

The rearrangement joins TRBV4-1 to TRBJ2-7; D gene ambiguous. The germline V and J ends were trimmed by 0 bases and 2 bases, with 11 bases remaining between them. CDR1 and CDR2 from the germline V gene are MGHRA and YSYEKL. This CDR3 has 15 residues. The CDR3, as DNA: TGCGCCAGCAGCCAAGAATCACAGACAACCTACGAGCAGTACTTC. As protein: CASSQESQTTYEQYF.